This T cell receptor (beta chain) comes out of a study of blood T cell repertoires in COVID-19. Study summary: Acute-phase and convalescent COVID-19 samples originated in the United States, Italy and Spain. From T cells, B-cell-depleted T cells, or PBMCs came the material, which was cDNA or gDNA.

Authors' data handling: Reference gene primer amplification gave estimated nucleated cell counts. Method: immunoSEQ multiplex PCR; TCRdb's copy keeps in-frame clones and lacks some. V, J and clone size were drawn from that table, and D and trimming were deduced from the DNA. The repertoire has 50,000 or so clones, over 80% of them found once; the top ten carry 50% to 75%. In germline, CDR1 is SGHTA, CDR2 FQGNSA. This CDR3 comprises 16 residues. J gave up 4 bases and V 5 bases, and 11 bases lay outside the gene matches. V is TRBV7-2 and J is TRBJ1-1; 9 positions match TRBD1. The clonotype comes from a man between 65 and 79 years old with acute or convalescent COVID-19. The sequenced sample consisted of peripheral blood. The CDR3 reads CASSPDWVGQGTEAFF. CDR3 DNA sequence: TGTGCCAGCAGCCCCGACTGGGTGGGACAGGGCACTGAAGCTTTCTTT.